A single sample gave rise to the 21 T cell receptor beta chains below, sequenced in a study of shared clonotypes between healthy human individuals. Sequencing was performed with immunoSEQ multiplex PCR; in TCRdb, only in-frame clones are kept and a portion is missing. Of some 1,600,000 clones in the sample, 98% were seen once. Sequences were obtained from naive CD4+ T cells sorted from blood. Subset of the sample: CD45RA+ positively selected. These receptors were obtained from a man under 40 in good health.

The chain combines TRBV18 with TRBJ1-2; unclear D gene. Looked up from germline, CDR1 is KGHSH and CDR2 is LQKENI. This CDR3 is 18 amino acids long. V was pared by 2 bases and J by 0 bases, with 19 bases between. This CDR3 is CASSPSIGPGPTNYGYTF. The CDR3 region has the DNA TGTGCCAGCTCACCATCAATTGGTCCCGGACCAACTAACTATGGCTACACCTTC.

The V and J genes are TRBV5-1 and TRBJ2-7; 7 nucleotides match TRBD1. V shed 4 bases and J 5 bases; nucleotides not matched to a gene: 9. The germline gives CDR1 SGHRS, CDR2 YFSETQ. The CDR3 spans 14 residues. The CDR3 region has the DNA TGCGCCAGCAGCCCGACAGGGTCGTCGAACGAGCAGTACTTC. Amino acid sequence: CASSPTGSSNEQYF.

The DNA of the CDR3 is TGTGCCAGCAGCGGTAGAGACTACAATGAGCAGTTCTTC. As protein: CASSGRDYNEQFF. This chain connects TRBV9 to TRBJ2-1, with D hard to call. CDR1 and CDR2 from the germline V gene are SGDLS and YYNGEE. This CDR3 comprises 13 residues. Between the trimmed V and J ends, which lost 3 bases and 3 bases, there was a span of 7 bases.

This chain connects TRBV5-1 to TRBJ2-1; the D is unclear. Germline CDR1 and CDR2: SGHRS and YFSETQ. The CDR3 extends over 17 amino acids. Trimming stripped 4 bases from V and 3 bases from J, with 20 bases between. The CDR3 spells CASSTRQGVDLYNEQFF. The CDR3 coding sequence is TGCGCCAGCAGCACCAGACAAGGAGTTGATCTCTACAATGAGCAGTTCTTC.

The chain carries TRBV10-3 and TRBJ1-5; unclear D gene. V was shortened by 8 bases and J by 7 bases, with 12 bases between the two germline ends. CDR1 is ENHRY, CDR2 SYGVKD, per germline. The CDR3 runs 12 residues. This chain's CDR3 is CAIGPGSQPQHF. The CDR3 DNA sequence: TGTGCCATCGGGCCGGGGTCCCAGCCCCAGCATTTT.

This chain connects TRBV11-1 to TRBJ2-7; D may be TRBD1 (5 bases). Trimming took off 4 bases at V and 3 bases at J, with 7 bases between the two ends. Germline CDR1 and CDR2: SGHAT and FQDESV (reference sequence). The CDR3 covers 12 residues. CDR3 sequence (DNA): TGTGCCAGCAGCTCAACAGGCTACGAGCAGTACTTC. This sequence encodes CASSSTGYEQYF.

The rearrangement joins TRBV7-6 to TRBJ2-2; 11 nucleotides match TRBD2. This CDR3 is built from 17 residues. Looked up from germline, CDR1 is SGHVS and CDR2 is FNYEAQ. Trimming removed 5 bases from V and 0 bases from J; junction bases left unmatched: 5. The CDR3 spells CASSVLAGGTNTGELFF. Written as DNA, the CDR3 is TGTGCCAGCAGCGTCCTAGCGGGAGGCACGAACACCGGGGAGCTGTTTTTT.

For this clone: The sample holds other DNA sequences that translate to the same CDR3. The chain recombines TRBV5-1 with TRBJ2-3; D is possibly TRBD1 (6 bases). The V and J ends lost 2 bases and 1 base respectively, with 11 bases between them. The CDR3 runs 15 residues. CDR1 and CDR2 from the germline V gene are SGHRS and YFSETQ. CDR3 in amino acids: CASSLRGGGTDTQYF. The CDR3 bases are TGCGCCAGCAGCTTACGAGGGGGTGGCACAGATACGCAGTATTTT.

The genes are TRBV29-1 and TRBJ2-5; D is ambiguous. In germline, CDR1 is SQVTM, CDR2 ANQGSEA. V was cut by 5 bases and J by 5 bases, with 12 bases left in between. This CDR3 has 12 amino acids. The CDR3 protein is CSVRSVGETQYF. CDR3 sequence (DNA): TGCAGCGTTCGGTCGGTCGGGGAGACCCAGTACTTC.

This clone occurred many times. The genes are TRBV27 and TRBJ1-5; D gene unclear. Germline CDR1 reads MNHEY; CDR2 reads SMNVEV (reference sequence). V was clipped by 1 base and J by 7 bases, with 14 bases between them. The CDR3 runs 15 residues. The CDR3 sequence is CASSLLFGSRQPQHF. CDR3 DNA: TGTGCCAGCAGTTTATTATTCGGGTCTCGACAGCCCCAGCATTTT.

The chain is built from TRBV5-5 and TRBJ2-1; D is ambiguous. Deletions cut 4 bases from V and 9 bases from J, with 23 bases between. CDR3 length: 16 residues. The germline V gene has CDR1 SGHKS and CDR2 YYEKEE (reference sequence). The CDR3 here is CASSPRRSGVASEQFF. In DNA, the CDR3 is TGTGCCAGCAGCCCGCGAAGGTCCGGCGTCGCGAGTGAGCAGTTCTTC.

On this clone: Other DNA variants within this sample encode the same CDR3. The chain combines TRBV7-9 with TRBJ2-5; the D gene is possibly TRBD1 (6 bases). The CDR3 extends over 13 amino acids. Trimming cost V 3 bases and J 2 bases, with 7 bases left between them. Germline V CDR1 and CDR2: SEHNR, FQNEAQ (reference sequence). CDR3 amino acids: CASSFRGQETQYF. DNA of the CDR3: TGTGCCAGCAGCTTTAGGGGGCAAGAGACCCAGTACTTC.

With regard to this clone: This specimen includes other DNA sequences encoding the same CDR3. The chain combines TRBV9 with TRBJ2-7; 8 bases map to TRBD1. The CDR3 runs to 14 residues. V was clipped by 4 bases and J by 0 bases; unmatched bases: 3. Germline CDR1 reads SGDLS; CDR2 reads YYNGEE. The DNA of the CDR3 is TGTGCCAGCAGCAAAGGACAGGGCTCCTACGAGCAGTACTTC. Encoded protein: CASSKGQGSYEQYF.

The chain couples TRBV30 to TRBJ1-2; D remains ambiguous. Trimming stripped 3 bases from V and 6 bases from J, with 17 bases between. This CDR3 is 14 amino acids long. Germline assignment: CDR1 GTSNPN and CDR2 SVGIG (reference sequence). The DNA for the CDR3 is TGTGCCTGGAGCACGACGGGAGAGTTTAATGGCTACACCTTC. Translated, it gives CAWSTTGEFNGYTF.

V and J are TRBV5-4 and TRBJ1-1; D gene uncertain. The germline V gene encodes CDR1 SGHNT and CDR2 YYREEE (reference sequence). V was pared by 4 bases and J by 1 base, with 8 bases between. There are 13 residues in the CDR3. Here the CDR3 reads CASSPRWNTEAFF. The CDR3, as DNA: TGTGCCAGCAGCCCCAGATGGAACACTGAAGCTTTCTTT.

V is TRBV7-2 and J is TRBJ2-1; weak D call: TRBD1 (6 bases). Trimming took off 6 bases at V and 12 bases at J, with 15 bases between the two ends. This CDR3 is 12 amino acids long. CDR1 SGHTA and CDR2 FQGNSA come from the germline V gene. The CDR3 loop is CASSSNRDAQFF. CDR3 sequence (DNA): TGTGCCAGCAGTTCCAACAGGGACGCGCAGTTCTTC.

The chain carries TRBV7-9 and TRBJ2-1; D assignment may be TRBD1 or TRBD2 (5 bases each). V was pared by 5 bases and J by 4 bases, with 15 bases between. CDR3 length: 15 amino acids. Germline CDR1 and CDR2: SEHNR and FQNEAQ (reference sequence). In DNA, the CDR3 is TGTGCCAGCAGCCGAGGGACGAGAGATTACAATGAGCAGTTCTTC. It is translated as CASSRGTRDYNEQFF.

This sequence joins TRBV5-4 and TRBJ2-7; perhaps TRBD2 as D (5 bases). The CDR3 loop spans 18 amino acids. Germline V lookup: CDR1 SGHNT, CDR2 YYREEE (reference sequence). The V end was cut by 3 bases, the J end by 4 bases, with 26 bases between. CDR3 nucleotides: TGTGCCAGCAGCTCCGCGGAGTGGGAAGTCGGGGAAATTTACGAGCAGTACTTC. This codes for CASSSAEWEVGEIYEQYF.

The chain couples TRBV7-2 to TRBJ2-3; D might be TRBD2 (5 bases). The CDR3 extends over 13 amino acids. Looked up from germline, CDR1 is SGHTA and CDR2 is FQGNSA. Trimming cost V 5 bases and J 3 bases, with 9 bases left between them. The CDR3 nucleotides are TGTGCCAGCAGCGGGAGTTGGACAGATACGCAGTATTTT. Translating it yields CASSGSWTDTQYF.

The chain recombines TRBV19 with TRBJ1-2; perhaps TRBD1 as D (6 bases). The CDR3 sequence is 16 residues long. Between the trimmed V and J ends, which lost 10 bases and 4 bases, there was a span of 25 bases. From germline, CDR1 is LNHDA and CDR2 SQIVND (reference sequence). CDR3 DNA: TGTGCCACCAAGGGGGGGTGGACGCCCGGACTCTATGGCTACACCTTC. It codes for CATKGGWTPGLYGYTF. Supplemented by reference TRBV19 and TRBJ1-2, the full variable domain reads DGGITQSPKYLFRKEGQNVTLSCEQNLNHDAMYWYRQDPGQGLRLIYYSQIVNDFQKGDIAEGYSVSREKKESFPLTVTSAQKNPTAFYLCATKGGWTPGLYGYTFGSGTRLTVV.

The chain recombines TRBV28 with TRBJ1-5; a possible D gene is TRBD1 (6 bases). The germline gives CDR1 MDHEN, CDR2 SYDVKM. The CDR3 consists of 14 residues. V was trimmed by 7 bases and J by 3 bases, leaving 13 bases between them. CDR3 protein: CASTIGGFNQPQHF. The DNA of the CDR3 is TGTGCCAGCACCATAGGGGGGTTCAATCAGCCCCAGCATTTT. Together with reference TRBV28 and TRBJ1-5, the CDR3 gives the full variable domain: DVKVTQSSRYLVKRTGEKVFLECVQDMDHENMFWYRQDPGLGLRLIYFSYDVKMKEKGDIPEGYSVSREKKERFSLILESASTNQTSMYLCASTIGGFNQPQHFGDGTRLSIL.